The rows below give T cell receptor beta chains drawn from one sample of a study of T-cell reconstitution after alpha-beta-depleted transplantation in children. Each CDR3 protein gets one entry after TCRdb re-called the PCR reads with MiXCR. The table includes 98,000 or so distinct CDR3 sequences, about 22% detected once. The specimen comprised PBMCs, sampled before TCRalphabeta/CD19-depleted stem cell transplant. These receptors all come from a boy aged 2-9 years with acute lymphoblastic leukemia, due to receive a stem cell transplant. Each CDR3 is given with its conserved first and last residue. D genes are given only for firm matches. Clone size is shown for a subset of rows, as once, few, many or a class of expanded clone.

TRBD1	few	TRBV5-5	17	TRBJ2-3	TGTGCCAGCAGCTTACACCCGACAGGGGGCCTGGAGGATACGCAGTATTTT	CASSLHPTGGLEDTQYF
.	.	TRBV6-1	13	TRBJ2-3	TGTGCCAGCAGTGACGGATGGCAAAATACGCAGTATTTT	CASSDGWQNTQYF
.	.	TRBV30	14	TRBJ2-1	TGTGCCTGGAGTGAAGGACAGACCATCAATGAGCAGTTCTTC	CAWSEGQTINEQFF
.	few	TRBV28	14	TRBJ2-5	TGTGCCAGCAGTCTCAGTACTCCCCAAGAGACCCAGTACTTC	CASSLSTPQETQYF
TRBD2	.	TRBV10-2	14	TRBJ2-1	TGCGCCAGCCGAGCAGCGGGACCTTACAATGAGCAGTTCTTC	CASRAAGPYNEQFF
TRBD2	.	TRBV10-3	16	TRBJ2-7	TGTGCCATCAGTGTGACTAGCGGGAGATCTACCTACGAGCAGTACTTC	CAISVTSGRSTYEQYF
.	few	TRBV6-2/TRBV6-3	14	TRBJ1-1	TGTGCCAGCAGTTTTTCAGGGATGAACACTGAAGCTTTCTTT	CASSFSGMNTEAFF
.	.	TRBV10-2	12	TRBJ2-7	TGCGCCAGCAGTGAATTGTCAGACGAGCAGTACTTC	CASSELSDEQYF
TRBD2	many	TRBV5-1	12	TRBJ2-1	TGCGCCAGCAGCGAGACTAGCGGAGTAAAGTTCTTC	CASSETSGVKFF
TRBD2	.	TRBV5-1	15	TRBJ2-3	TGCGCCAGCAGCTTGGTCGCGGGAGAGGCAGATACGCAGTATTTT	CASSLVAGEADTQYF
TRBD1	many	TRBV5-1	15	TRBJ2-1	TGCGCCAGCAGCTTAGGGACAGTAATAAACAATGAGCAGTTCTTC	CASSLGTVINNEQFF
.	.	TRBV5-6	14	TRBJ2-4	TGTGCCAGCAGCTTGTTCGGAGACTCAAACATTCAGTACTTC	CASSLFGDSNIQYF
.	.	TRBV9	15	TRBJ1-3	TGTGCCAGCAGCATTCATGGGGCGGGTGGAAACACCATATATTTT	CASSIHGAGGNTIYF
TRBD1	few	TRBV9	14	TRBJ2-7	TGTGCCAGCAGTGAGGACAGGGCGAACTACGAGCAGTACTTC	CASSEDRANYEQYF
.	few	TRBV28	16	TRBJ2-6	TGTGCCAGCAGTTTCTACAGGCTCTCTGGGGCCAACGTCCTGACTTTC	CASSFYRLSGANVLTF
TRBD2	.	TRBV7-3	15	TRBJ2-3	TGTGCCAGCAGCTTAGGGGAGGGGACGGGAGATACGCAGTATTTT	CASSLGEGTGDTQYF
.	few	TRBV20-1	16	TRBJ2-5	TGCAGTGCCACACCACCGGGCCTCTCGTACCGGGAGACCCAGTACTTC	CSATPPGLSYRETQYF
.	.	TRBV20-1	17	TRBJ2-1	TGCAGTGCCCACTCCCTGGGCGGAGGGGAATCCTACAATGAGCAGTTCTTC	CSAHSLGGGESYNEQFF
TRBD1	few	TRBV24-1	15	TRBJ2-7	TGTGCCACCAGTGACCCGACAGGGGGCAGCTACGAGCAGTACTTC	CATSDPTGGSYEQYF
.	many	TRBV5-1	13	TRBJ2-3	TGCGCCAGCAGCTTTGAAGGGTTGGATACGCAGTATTTT	CASSFEGLDTQYF
.	.	TRBV7-3	14	TRBJ2-3	TGTGCCAGCAGCTTTGGGCGGGGTACAGATACGCAGTATTTT	CASSFGRGTDTQYF
.	.	TRBV5-6	14	TRBJ2-5	TGTGCCAGCAGCTTGGTGACCCATCAAGAGACCCAGTACTTC	CASSLVTHQETQYF
.	.	TRBV15	12	TRBJ2-3	TGTGCCACCAGCAGGGGCGGAGGAGCGGAGTATTTT	CATSRGGGAEYF
TRBD2	.	TRBV11-2	16	TRBJ2-3	TGTGCCAGCAGCCCAAGGACTAGCGGAGTGACAGATACGCAGTATTTT	CASSPRTSGVTDTQYF
.	.	TRBV7-8	14	TRBJ2-2	TGTGCCAGCAGCTTAGACGGAGGCACCGGGGAGCTGTTTTTT	CASSLDGGTGELFF
TRBD1	few	TRBV7-2	17	TRBJ1-5	TGTGCCAGCAGCCCCGGGACAGGGAAAGTAGGCAATCAGCCCCAGCATTTT	CASSPGTGKVGNQPQHF
TRBD1	.	TRBV27	14	TRBJ1-2	TGTGCCAGCAGTTACTTACAGGGGATCTATGGCTACACCTTC	CASSYLQGIYGYTF
TRBD2	.	TRBV6-5	12	TRBJ2-7	TGTGCCAGCCGAGCGGGGTTGTACGAGCAGTACTTC	CASRAGLYEQYF
.	few	TRBV20-1	15	TRBJ1-1	TGCAGTGCTAGCGGGAGTGGGGGACCGAGGACTGAAGCTTTCTTT	CSASGSGGPRTEAFF
.	.	TRBV7-2	15	TRBJ1-6	TGTGCCAGCAGCCTGGACACAGGGTATAATTCACCCCTCCACTTT	CASSLDTGYNSPLHF
.	.	TRBV18	15	TRBJ1-2	TGTGCCAGCTCACCAAAAGCTTCGGGGGGCAATGGCTACACCTTC	CASSPKASGGNGYTF
.	.	TRBV20-1	17	TRBJ1-1	TGCAGTGCTAAATCCGGGACTGGCTACAACATGAACACTGAAGCTTTCTTT	CSAKSGTGYNMNTEAFF
.	few	TRBV2	15	TRBJ1-1	TGTGCCAGCAGTCCAGACAGCCCCATGAACACTGAAGCTTTCTTT	CASSPDSPMNTEAFF
.	.	TRBV7-2	13	TRBJ1-5	TGTGCCAGCAGCCCGGGACTTAGGCAGCCCCAGCATTTT	CASSPGLRQPQHF
.	many	TRBV5-1	16	TRBJ2-1	TGCGCCAGCAGCTTGGACGGAGGGAGCTCCTACAATGAGCAGTTCTTC	CASSLDGGSSYNEQFF
.	.	TRBV6-2/TRBV6-3	13	TRBJ2-4	TGTGCCAGCAGTGCGACAGGAAAAAACATTCAGTACTTC	CASSATGKNIQYF
TRBD1	.	TRBV3-1	15	TRBJ2-5	TGTGCCAGCAGACAAGATTGGGGACAGCAAGAGACCCAGTACTTC	CASRQDWGQQETQYF
.	.	TRBV4-3	15	TRBJ1-6	TGCGCCAGCAGCCAAGATAGACGGGGAAATTCACCCCTCCACTTT	CASSQDRRGNSPLHF
TRBD2	.	TRBV19	14	TRBJ2-1	TGTGCCAGTAGTATAGGCGGGAGTAGTGGGGAGCAGTTCTTC	CASSIGGSSGEQFF
.	.	TRBV2	14	TRBJ2-1	TGTGCCAGCAGGACGGTCGGAGATATGAATGAGCAGTTCTTC	CASRTVGDMNEQFF
.	many	TRBV5-1	13	TRBJ1-3	TGCGCCAGCAGACGGGACGATGGAAACACCATATATTTT	CASRRDDGNTIYF
.	.	TRBV29-1	12	TRBJ2-7	TGCAGCGTTGCTTCTGACATCTACGAGCAGTACTTC	CSVASDIYEQYF
.	few	TRBV7-2	13	TRBJ1-2	TGTGCCAGCAGCACCAACAGGGACTATGGCTACACCTTC	CASSTNRDYGYTF
TRBD2	many	TRBV6-2/TRBV6-3	15	TRBJ2-1	TGTGCCAGCAGCCCTAGGACTAGCGGGAGTCATGAGCAGTTCTTC	CASSPRTSGSHEQFF
.	.	TRBV11-1	19	TRBJ2-1	TGTGCCAGCAGCTTAGTTTACGGAGGGGTATGGGGCTCCTACAATGAGCAGTTCTTC	CASSLVYGGVWGSYNEQFF
TRBD2	.	TRBV7-9	15	TRBJ2-7	TGTGCCAGCAGCCATGCGGGAGCAAGGTCCTACGAGCAGTACTTC	CASSHAGARSYEQYF
.	few	TRBV6-4	15	TRBJ2-3	TGTGCCAGCAGTGGGAGTAGCGGAGGTGGGGATACGCAGTATTTT	CASSGSSGGGDTQYF